This passage covers 2 T cell receptor beta chains from one sample sequenced in a study of cytomegalovirus exposure and HLA in healthy donors. Primers: 60 Vbeta forward and 13 Jbeta reverse. Profiled with immunoSEQ multiplex PCR; TCRdb holds only in-frame clones, not every one. The data show 150,000 to 200,000 clones, around 76% seen once. Material: PBMCs. The origin of the receptors is a middle-aged woman in good health and CMV-seronegative.

The V gene is TRBV6-7, the J gene TRBJ1-2; 7 bases map to TRBD1. TRBV6-7 is classed as an ORF, of uncertain function. The CDR3 contains 15 residues. Trimming removed 7 bases from V and 4 bases from J; junction bases left unmatched: 12. The CDR3 nucleotides read TGTGCCAGCACCCAGGACAGGCCTAAGTCCTATGGCTACACCTTC. Translation gives CASTQDRPKSYGYTF.

This chain joins TRBV28 and TRBJ2-2; TRBD2 aligns across 7 bases. This CDR3 has 15 residues. CDR1 and CDR2 from the germline V gene are MDHEN and SYDVKM. V gave up 11 bases and J gave up 1 base; unmatched junction bases: 10. DNA for the CDR3: TGTGCCGGCCGGCGCTCGGGAGGGAACACCGGGGAGCTGTTTTTT. Translation gives CAGRRSGGNTGELFF.